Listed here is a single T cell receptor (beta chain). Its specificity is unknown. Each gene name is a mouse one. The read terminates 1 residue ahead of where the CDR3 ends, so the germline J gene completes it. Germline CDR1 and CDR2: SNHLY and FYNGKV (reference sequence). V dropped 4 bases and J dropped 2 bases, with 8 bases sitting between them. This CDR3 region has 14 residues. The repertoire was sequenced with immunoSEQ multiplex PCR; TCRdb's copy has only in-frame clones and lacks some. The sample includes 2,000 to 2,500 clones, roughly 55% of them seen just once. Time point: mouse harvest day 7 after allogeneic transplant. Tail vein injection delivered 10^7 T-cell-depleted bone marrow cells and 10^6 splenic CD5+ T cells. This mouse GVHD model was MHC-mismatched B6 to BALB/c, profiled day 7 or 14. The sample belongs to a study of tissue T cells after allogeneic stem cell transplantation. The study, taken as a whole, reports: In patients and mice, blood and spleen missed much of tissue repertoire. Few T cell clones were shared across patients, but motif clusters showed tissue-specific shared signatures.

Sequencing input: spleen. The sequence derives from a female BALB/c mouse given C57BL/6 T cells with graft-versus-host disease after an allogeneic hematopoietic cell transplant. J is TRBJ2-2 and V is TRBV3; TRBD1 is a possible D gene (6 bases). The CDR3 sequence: CASSSTGNTGQLYF. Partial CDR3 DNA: TGTGCCAGCAGCTCCACAGGGAACACCGGGCAGCTCTAC.